These 8 T cell receptor beta chains were all obtained from the same sample, sequenced in a study of T cells in Graves' hyperthyroidism and ophthalmopathy. From RNA transcripts, TCR beta CDR3 regions were amplified. The study used the HTBI primer set for a first-round RT-PCR of the TCR CDR3. TCRdb re-called the multiplex PCR reads with MiXCR, one entry per CDR3 protein. The data contain about 600,000 distinct CDR3 sequences, 13% to 15% of them singletons. Sequencing was carried out using blood. These TCRs come from a woman aged 18-29 years with Graves' ophthalmopathy.

V gene TRBV6-1 combines with J gene TRBJ2-1; 8 bases are a match to TRBD1. This CDR3 spans 11 amino acids. Germline CDR1 and CDR2: MNHNS and SASEGT. J lost 12 bases, V lost 5 bases, and 3 bases had no gene match. The CDR3 DNA is TGTGCCAGCAGTTCCGGGACAGGGCAGTTCTTC. Translated, it gives CASSSGTGQFF.

This clonotype was observed a few times. This chain joins TRBV5-4 and TRBJ2-7, with a tentative D call TRBD2 (6 bases). The V gene lost 2 bases and the J gene lost 6 bases, with 15 bases spanning the gap. CDR1 SGHNT and CDR2 YYREEE come from the germline V gene (reference sequence). There are 14 residues in the CDR3. The CDR3 bases are TGTGCCAGCAGCTTAATCCCGGAGGGCCGCGAGCAGTACTTC. This encodes CASSLIPEGREQYF.

The sample holds many counts of this clonotype. The chain recombines TRBV5-1 with TRBJ1-1; D remains ambiguous. V was pared by 4 bases and J by 0 bases, with 10 bases between. Germline-derived CDR1 and CDR2 are SGHRS and YFSETQ. There are 14 residues in the CDR3. DNA of the CDR3: TGCGCCAGCAGCCATGGCCGACTGAACACTGAAGCTTTCTTT. It yields the protein CASSHGRLNTEAFF.

In its sample, this clonotype was seen many times. This chain links TRBV28 with TRBJ1-3, with D hard to call. This CDR3 region has 15 residues. Per the germline V gene, CDR1 is MDHEN and CDR2 is SYDVKM. V lost 4 bases and J 4 bases, leaving 14 bases between the germline ends. CDR3 nucleotides: TGTGCCAGCAGTTCCGCCGCCGCCCTAGGAAACACCATATATTTT. This translates into CASSSAAALGNTIYF.

This clonotype was detected many times. The gene calls are TRBV7-2 and TRBJ2-1; 8 bases match TRBD2. This CDR3 has 15 residues. Germline V gives CDR1 SGHTA, CDR2 FQGNSA. V was clipped by 4 bases and J by 6 bases; unmatched bases: 8. The CDR3, as DNA: TGTGCCAGCAGCTCAAGCGGGAGACGCCTCAATGAGCAGTTCTTC. This translates into CASSSSGRRLNEQFF.

Worth noting for this clonotype: A much bigger clone sits one base away, suggesting this may be a read error. The chain combines TRBV28 with TRBJ1-1; D uncertain. Per germline, CDR1 MDHEN and CDR2 SYDVKM. The CDR3 totals 14 residues. The CDR3 nucleotides read TGTGCCGGCAGTTCGACAAAGCGGGACACTGAAGCTTTCTTT. Its protein is CAGSSTKRDTEAFF.

The chain recombines TRBV9 with TRBJ2-6, with D perhaps matching TRBD1 (5 bases). V was shortened by 4 bases and J by 1 base, with 18 bases between the two germline ends. Germline lookup yields CDR1 SGDLS and CDR2 YYNGEE. The CDR3 has 18 amino acids. The chain's CDR3 is CASSFRSGARSGANVLTF. For the CDR3, the DNA is TGTGCCAGCAGCTTCCGGTCTGGGGCCAGATCTGGGGCCAACGTCCTGACTTTC. The complete variable domain, with remaining parts taken from reference TRBV9 and TRBJ2-6, reads DSGVTQTPKHLITATGQRVTLRCSPRSGDLSVYWYQQSLDQGLQFLIQYYNGEERAKGNILERFSAQQFPDLHSELNLSSLELGDSALYFCASSFRSGARSGANVLTFGAGSRLTVL.

This rearrangement joins TRBV19 to TRBJ1-2; D not resolved. The CDR3 is 15 residues long. Germline-derived CDR1 and CDR2 are LNHDA and SQIVND (reference sequence). V gave up 3 bases and J gave up 7 bases, with 18 bases separating them. The CDR3 coding sequence is TGTGCCAGTAGTATCGATAGGACCTCCCGCTTTGGCTACACCTTC. Translating gives CASSIDRTSRFGYTF.